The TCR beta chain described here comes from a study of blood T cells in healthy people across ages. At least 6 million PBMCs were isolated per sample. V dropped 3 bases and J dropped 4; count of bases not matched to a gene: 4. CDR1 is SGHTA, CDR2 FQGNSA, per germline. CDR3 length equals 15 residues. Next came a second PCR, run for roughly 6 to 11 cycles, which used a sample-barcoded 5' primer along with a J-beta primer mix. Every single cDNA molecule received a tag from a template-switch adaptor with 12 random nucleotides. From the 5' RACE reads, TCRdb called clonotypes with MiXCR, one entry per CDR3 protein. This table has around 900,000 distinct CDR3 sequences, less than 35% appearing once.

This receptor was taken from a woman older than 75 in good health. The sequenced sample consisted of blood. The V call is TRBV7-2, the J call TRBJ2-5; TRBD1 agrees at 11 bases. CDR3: CASSFGQGARETQYF. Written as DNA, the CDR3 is TGTGCCAGCAGCTTCGGACAGGGGGCGCGAGAGACCCAGTACTTC.